Each of the 5 T cell receptor beta chains below was sequenced from the same sample in a study of cytomegalovirus exposure and HLA in healthy donors (dated by TCRdb to about 2017). Libraries were constructed by the immunoSEQ multiplex PCR assay. Drawn from immuneACCESS, this table holds only the in-frame rearrangements with V and J called that TCRdb kept. Clones are partly lost; checked studies trace under half to an unresolved V gene and leave the rest unexplained. Across this sample there are roughly 280,000 clones, with 86% seen only once. The ten most abundant clones make up approximately 1% of the sample. Sequenced material: PBMCs. These receptors came from a woman under 30 in good health and CMV-seronegative.

This clone was detected only once. The genes are TRBV5-1 and TRBJ2-3; 7 bases match TRBD2. With V trimmed by 2 bases and J by 0 bases, 3 bases remained unmatched. Germline V gives CDR1 SGHRS, CDR2 YFSETQ. The CDR3 is 15 amino acids. The CDR3 sequence is CASSFTSESTDTQYF. The CDR3 DNA is TGCGCCAGCAGCTTTACTAGCGAGAGCACAGATACGCAGTATTTT.

The chain uses TRBV25-1 and TRBJ1-1, with unresolved D. Germline V gives CDR1 MGHDK, CDR2 SYGVNS. V gave up 7 bases and J gave up 6 bases, with 9 bases separating them. The CDR3 has 11 amino acids. The CDR3 sequence: CASTTSSEAFF. Here the CDR3 DNA reads TGTGCCAGCACCACATCGTCTGAAGCTTTCTTT.

The J gene is TRBJ2-5, the V gene TRBV30; 10 bases fit TRBD1. The germline V gene encodes CDR1 GTSNPN and CDR2 SVGIG (reference sequence). This CDR3 is 14 amino acids long. V shed 2 bases, J shed 4 bases, and the junction held 4 bases outside the gene matches. CDR3 coding DNA: TGTGCCTGGAGTCGGACAGGGGGGCGAGAGACCCAGTACTTC. Protein: CAWSRTGGRETQYF. Looking up the rest from reference TRBV30 and TRBJ2-5 gives the full variable domain: SQTIHQWPATLVQPVGSPLSLECTVEGTSNPNLYWYRQAAGRGLQLLFYSVGIGQISSEVPQNLSASRPQDRQFILSSKKLLLSDSGFYLCAWSRTGGRETQYFGPGTRLLVL.

V and J are TRBV9 and TRBJ2-1; the D gene is possibly TRBD2 (5 bases). The V end was cut by 0 bases, the J end by 5 bases, with 9 bases between. The CDR3 has 14 residues. Germline V gene sequence: CDR1 SGDLS, CDR2 YYNGEE. The CDR3 here is CASSVVGSDNEQFF. Written as DNA, the CDR3 is TGTGCCAGCAGCGTAGTGGGGAGTGACAATGAGCAGTTCTTC.

The CDR3 DNA sequence: TGTGCCAGCAGCCTTGCCCGACTAGCGGGGGGCTACGAGCAGTACTTC. Residues: CASSLARLAGGYEQYF. V usage is TRBV4-2 and J usage is TRBJ2-7, with 13 bases matching TRBD2. With V trimmed by 4 bases and J by 3 bases, 6 bases remained unmatched. The germline gives CDR1 LGHNA, CDR2 YNFKEQ. This CDR3 is 16 amino acids long.